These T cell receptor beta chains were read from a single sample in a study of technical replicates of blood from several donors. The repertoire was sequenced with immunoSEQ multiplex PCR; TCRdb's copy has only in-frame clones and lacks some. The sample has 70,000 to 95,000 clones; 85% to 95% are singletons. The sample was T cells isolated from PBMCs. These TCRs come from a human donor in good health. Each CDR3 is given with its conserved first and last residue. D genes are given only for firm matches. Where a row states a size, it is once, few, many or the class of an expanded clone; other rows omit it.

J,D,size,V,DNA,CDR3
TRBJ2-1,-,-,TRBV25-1,TGTGCCAGCAGTGGATCAGGGAGAGGGCAGGGGTACAATGAGCAGTTCTTC,CASSGSGRGQGYNEQFF
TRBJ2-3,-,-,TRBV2,TGTGCCAGCATTCCTGCTTCGGAGTTCCTAGCTAGCACAGATACGCAGTATTTT,CASIPASEFLASTDTQYF
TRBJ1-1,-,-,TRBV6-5,TGTGCCAGCAGACTAGCTCCCAACCTAAACACTGAAGCTTTCTTT,CASRLAPNLNTEAFF
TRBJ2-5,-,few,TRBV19,TGTGCCAGTAGTATTTGGGAGTCCGACAGGGAGACCCAGTACTTC,CASSIWESDRETQYF
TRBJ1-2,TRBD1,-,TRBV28,TGTGCCAGCAGTCCCGGGACAGATGGTTATGGCTACACCTTC,CASSPGTDGYGYTF
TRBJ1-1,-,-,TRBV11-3,TGTGCCAGCAGCTTATTCGCACAGCAGAACACTGAAGCTTTCTTT,CASSLFAQQNTEAFF
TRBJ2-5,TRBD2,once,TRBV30,TGTGCCTGGAGCCCGGGGGCGGGGGGTCAAGAGACCCAGTACTTC,CAWSPGAGGQETQYF
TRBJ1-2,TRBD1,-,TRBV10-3,TGTGCCATCAGTGAACTCGGACAGGCGGTCGAGGGCTACACCTTC,CAISELGQAVEGYTF
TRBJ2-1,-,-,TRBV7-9,TGTGCCAGCAGCTTCTTCTCCTACAATGAGCAGTTCTTC,CASSFFSYNEQFF
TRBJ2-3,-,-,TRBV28,TGTGCCAGCAGTCTCCGACAGAATACGCAGTATTTT,CASSLRQNTQYF
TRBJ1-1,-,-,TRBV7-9,TGTGCCAGCAGCTTCCCACAGGACGGCAACACTGAAGCTTTCTTT,CASSFPQDGNTEAFF
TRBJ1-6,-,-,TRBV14,TGTGCCAGCAGCCTACATCTCGGAGGGTATATGGTTTCACCCCTCCACTTT,CASSLHLGGYMVSPLHF
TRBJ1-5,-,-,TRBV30,TGTGCCTGGACCGAGAATAGCAATCAGCCCCAGCATTTT,CAWTENSNQPQHF
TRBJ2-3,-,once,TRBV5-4,TGTGCCAGCAGCCTGGGACCGACCGAGGGGGCAGATACGCAGTATTTT,CASSLGPTEGADTQYF
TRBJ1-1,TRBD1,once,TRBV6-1,TGTGCCAGCATTTGGACAGGAGACACTGAAGCTTTCTTT,CASIWTGDTEAFF
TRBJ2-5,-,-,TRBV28,TGTGCCAGCAGTCCGACTCTTAAAACCCAGTACTTC,CASSPTLKTQYF
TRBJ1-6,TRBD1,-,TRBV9,TGTGCCAGCAGCGTAACAGGGGTGACCTATAATTCACCCCTCCACTTT,CASSVTGVTYNSPLHF
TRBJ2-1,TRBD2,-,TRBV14,TGTGCCAGCAGCCCGCCAGCGGGAGTGTTTGAGCAGTTCTTC,CASSPPAGVFEQFF
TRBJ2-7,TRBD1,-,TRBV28,TGTGCCAGCAGTGACCTGACAGGGAAATTTTCCTACGAGCAGTACTTC,CASSDLTGKFSYEQYF
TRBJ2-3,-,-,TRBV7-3,TGTGCCAGCAGCTTAGTCGCACAGGGTGGTAATACGCAGTATTTT,CASSLVAQGGNTQYF
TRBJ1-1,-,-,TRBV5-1,TGCGCCAGCAGCTTGGAGGGAGTTGCATACACTGAAGCTTTCTTT,CASSLEGVAYTEAFF
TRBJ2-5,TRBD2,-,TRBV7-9,TGTGCCAGCAGCTTTCCTAGCGGGGGACTCCCAGAGACCCAGTACTTC,CASSFPSGGLPETQYF
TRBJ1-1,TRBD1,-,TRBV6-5,TGTGCCAGCAGCCGACAGGGGACCGCTTTCTTT,CASSRQGTAFF
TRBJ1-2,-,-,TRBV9,TGTGCCAGCAGCGCCGCTCGGGGAGGAGGCTATGGCTACACCTTC,CASSAARGGGYGYTF
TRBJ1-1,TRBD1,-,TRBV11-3,TGTGCCAGCAGCTCCCCCCCCGAGACAGGGAAGGGGAACACTGAAGCTTTCTTT,CASSSPPETGKGNTEAFF
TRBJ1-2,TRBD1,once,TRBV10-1,TGCGCCAGCAGTGAGGCCAGGGGGGATGGCTACACCTTC,CASSEARGDGYTF
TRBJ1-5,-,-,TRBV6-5,TGTGCCAGCAGTCCCCTGCCCACGACTTTTCAGCCCCAGCATTTT,CASSPLPTTFQPQHF
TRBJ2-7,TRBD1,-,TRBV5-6,TGTGCCAGCAGCTTGACAGGGGGCTACGAGCAGTACTTC,CASSLTGGYEQYF
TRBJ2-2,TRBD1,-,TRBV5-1,TGCGCCAGCAGCTTGGCCGGACAGGGGGCTTCCGGGGAGCTGTTTTTT,CASSLAGQGASGELFF
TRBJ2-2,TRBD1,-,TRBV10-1,TGCGCCACCGGGACAGGGGGGACGATCGGGGAGCTGTTTTTT,CATGTGGTIGELFF
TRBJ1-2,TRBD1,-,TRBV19,TGTGCCAGTAGTACTCGGACAGGGGCATATGGCTACACCTTC,CASSTRTGAYGYTF
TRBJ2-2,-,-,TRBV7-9,TGTGCCAGCAGCTTAGAGGACAGGAACACCGGGGAGCTGTTTTTT,CASSLEDRNTGELFF
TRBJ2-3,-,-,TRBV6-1,TGTGCCAGCAGTGAATCTGGGGGCTCCGCGGCAGATACGCAGTATTTT,CASSESGGSAADTQYF
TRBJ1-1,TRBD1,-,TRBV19,TGTGCCAGTAGTATAGCGGGGACAGGGGGCACTGAAGCTTTCTTT,CASSIAGTGGTEAFF
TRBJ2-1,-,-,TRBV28,TGTGCCAGCAGTCCTCGAGGGTGGGACAATGAGCAGTTCTTC,CASSPRGWDNEQFF